This paragraph reports one TCR beta chain. The CDR3 extends over 15 amino acids. The germline gives CDR1 SGHVS, CDR2 FNYEAQ. V gave up 1 base and J gave up 0 bases, with 9 bases separating them. The sample is drawn from a study of CD8 T cells in Susac syndrome. With random hexamers, reverse transcription was performed on roughly 0.45 to 1 ug of RNA. The method of amplification for TCR beta CDR3 was immunoSEQ multiplex PCR, covering 54 Vbeta and 13 Jbeta. TCRdb fed the immunoSEQ multiplex PCR reads into MiXCR, producing one record per CDR3 protein. The top ten hold roughly 0.098% of the sample, which has 130,000 or so distinct CDR3 sequences, 94% seen once. Peripheral blood CD8+ and CD4+ T cells were profiled by TCR beta sequencing.

The origin of this receptor is a human donor in good health. Sequencing used CD4+ T cells from PBMCs. This chain joins TRBV7-6 and TRBJ2-5; tentative D call: TRBD1 (5 bases). CDR3 DNA sequence: TGTGCCAGCAGCTTAGGGTTAGGGGACCAAGAGACCCAGTACTTC. Translating gives CASSLGLGDQETQYF.